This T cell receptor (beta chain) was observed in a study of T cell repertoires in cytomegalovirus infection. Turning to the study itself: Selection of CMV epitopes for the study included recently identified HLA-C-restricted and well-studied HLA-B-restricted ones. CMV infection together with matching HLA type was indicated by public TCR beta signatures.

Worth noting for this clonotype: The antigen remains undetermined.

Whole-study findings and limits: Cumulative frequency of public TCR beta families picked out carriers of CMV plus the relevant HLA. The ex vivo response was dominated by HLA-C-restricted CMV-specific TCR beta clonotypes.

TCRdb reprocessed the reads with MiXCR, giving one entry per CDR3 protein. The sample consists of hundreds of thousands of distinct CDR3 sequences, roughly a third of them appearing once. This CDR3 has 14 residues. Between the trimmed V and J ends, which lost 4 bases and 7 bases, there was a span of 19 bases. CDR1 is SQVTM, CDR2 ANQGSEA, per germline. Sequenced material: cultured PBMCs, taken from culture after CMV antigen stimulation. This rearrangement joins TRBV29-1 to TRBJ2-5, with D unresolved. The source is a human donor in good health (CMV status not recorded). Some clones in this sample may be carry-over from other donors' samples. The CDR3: CSVVSAAAFGTQYF. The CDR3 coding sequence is TGCAGCGTTGTCTCGGCGGCCGCATTTGGGACCCAGTACTTC. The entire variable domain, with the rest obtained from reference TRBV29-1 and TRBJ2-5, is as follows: SAVISQKPSRDICQRGTSLTIQCQVDSQVTMMFWYRQQPGQSLTLIATANQGSEATYESGFVIDKFPISRPNLTFSTLTVSNMSPEDSSIYLCSVVSAAAFGTQYFGPGTRLLVL.